The TCR beta chain under discussion was sequenced for a study of cytomegalovirus exposure and HLA in healthy donors. V shed 7 bases, J shed 1 base, and the junction held 10 bases outside the gene matches. Germline V gene sequence: CDR1 SGHTA, CDR2 FQGNSA. The CDR3 extends over 15 amino acids. Sequencing used immunoSEQ multiplex PCR; TCRdb keeps in-frame clones, though not all of them. The table records about 280,000 clones, roughly 88% of them present only once. The clonotype originates from a young woman in good health and CMV-seronegative. Material for sequencing was PBMCs. The J gene is TRBJ2-7, the V gene TRBV7-2; TRBD2 matches 7 bases. CDR3 sequence (DNA): TGTGCCAGCAACCCCAGGGCTAGCGGTTCCTACGAGCAGTACTTC. The encoded protein is CASNPRASGSYEQYF.